A selection of T cell receptor beta chains follows, all from one sample in a study of blood T cell repertoires in COVID-19. The repertoire was sequenced with immunoSEQ multiplex PCR; TCRdb's copy has only in-frame clones and lacks some. Among under 45,000 clones listed, 80% to 90% were seen once. Specimen: peripheral blood. The receptors shown here come from a man aged 40-49 years with COVID-19, enrolled during active disease. Each CDR3 is given with its conserved first and last residue. D genes are given only for firm matches. Size is omitted from some rows. Given values are once, few, many or a class for expanded clones.

>TRBV4-1|TRBD2|once|TRBJ2-3
CASSLPSGRTTDTQYF
TGCGCCAGCAGCCTCCCTAGCGGGAGGACCACAGATACGCAGTATTTT
>TRBV19|TRBD1|few|TRBJ1-5
CATHSQGSNQPQHF
TGTGCCACCCACTCACAGGGGAGTAATCAGCCCCAGCATTTT
>TRBV30|.|.|TRBJ1-6
CAWSVGQGRNSPLHF
TGTGCCTGGAGTGTAGGCCAGGGTCGTAATTCACCCCTCCACTTT
>TRBV6-6|.|.|TRBJ1-2
CASTTGVNYGYTF
TGTGCCAGCACCACGGGGGTGAACTATGGCTACACCTTC
>TRBV7-8|TRBD2|.|TRBJ2-5
CASSLLAGEETQYF
TGTGCCAGCAGCCTATTAGCGGGCGAAGAGACCCAGTACTTC
>TRBV3-1/TRBV3-2|TRBD1|few|TRBJ1-6
CASSQEAGGLSPLHF
TGTGCCAGCAGCCAAGAGGCAGGGGGTTTATCACCCCTCCACTTT
>TRBV2|.|.|TRBJ2-3
CASSEATPYEFADTQYF
TGTGCCAGCAGTGAAGCAACTCCCTACGAATTTGCAGATACGCAGTATTTT
>TRBV7-2|TRBD2|few|TRBJ2-1
CASRPLSGAGFGSYNEQFF
TGTGCCAGCAGACCCCTTAGCGGGGCCGGCTTTGGCTCCTACAATGAGCAGTTCTTC
>TRBV3-1/TRBV3-2|TRBD2|.|TRBJ2-5
CASSQAAGGARETQYF
TGTGCCAGCAGCCAAGCAGCGGGGGGGGCTCGCGAGACCCAGTACTTC
>TRBV9|.|once|TRBJ2-2
CASSSRGDAGELFF
TGTGCCAGCAGCTCCAGGGGGGACGCCGGGGAGCTGTTTTTT
>TRBV27|.|.|TRBJ1-2
CASSSGYGYTF
TGTGCCAGCAGTAGCGGCTATGGCTACACCTTC
>TRBV13|.|.|TRBJ1-1
CASTTSARNTEAFF
TGTGCCAGCACCACATCTGCAAGGAACACTGAAGCTTTCTTT
>TRBV7-9|.|.|TRBJ2-4
CASSPGGRGIQYF
TGTGCCAGCAGCCCAGGAGGACGGGGCATTCAGTACTTC
>TRBV6-5|TRBD1|.|TRBJ1-2
CASSLEGQGIRTF
TGTGCCAGCAGCCTCGAGGGACAGGGGATCCGGACCTTC
>TRBV5-1|TRBD1|.|TRBJ1-3
CASSKGQGAFGLTGNTIYF
TGCGCCAGCAGTAAAGGACAGGGGGCTTTTGGTTTGACCGGAAACACCATATATTTT
>TRBV12-5|.|.|TRBJ1-5
CASGWTQGLYSNQPQHF
TGTGCTAGTGGTTGGACTCAGGGGCTCTATAGCAATCAGCCCCAGCATTTT
>TRBV5-4|TRBD2|.|TRBJ2-5
CASSLGVDGSGSFETQYF
TGTGCCAGCAGCTTGGGGGTCGACGGTAGCGGGAGTTTTGAGACCCAGTACTTC
>TRBV4-2|.|.|TRBJ1-5
CASSQDRDTQPQHF
TGTGCCAGCAGCCAAGATAGGGACACTCAGCCCCAGCATTTT
>TRBV5-4|TRBD2|.|TRBJ2-1
CASSLGGTSGRHYNEQFF
TGTGCCAGCAGCTTGGGGGGGACTAGCGGGAGGCATTACAATGAGCAGTTCTTC
>TRBV7-3|TRBD2|.|TRBJ2-7
CASSETGTSGSPLRF
TGTGCCAGCAGCGAAACCGGGACTAGCGGGAGTCCCCTCCGGTTC
>TRBV18|TRBD1|.|TRBJ1-6
CASSPGTGRTNSPLHF
TGTGCCAGCTCACCCGGGACAGGGAGGACCAATTCACCCCTCCACTTT
>TRBV10-3|.|.|TRBJ1-3
CASEAGGNTIYF
TGTGCCTCAGAGGCCGGTGGAAACACCATATATTTT
>TRBV5-1|.|.|TRBJ1-3
CASSLDSGGISGNTIYF
TGCGCCAGCAGCTTGGACAGCGGCGGTATCTCTGGAAACACCATATATTTT
>TRBV5-4|.|.|TRBJ2-1
CASSALDSNEQFF
TGTGCCAGCAGCGCCCTGGACTCCAATGAGCAGTTCTTC
>TRBV3-1/TRBV3-2|.|.|TRBJ1-3
CASSQAGSGNTIYF
TGTGCCAGCAGCCAAGCAGGCTCTGGAAACACCATATATTTT
>TRBV5-6|.|.|TRBJ2-7
CASSLDYSYEQYF
TGTGCCAGCAGCCTGGACTACTCCTACGAGCAGTACTTC
>TRBV7-8|TRBD1|few|TRBJ2-7
CASTDRGPYEQYF
TGTGCCAGCACCGACAGGGGACCCTACGAGCAGTACTTC
>TRBV6-4|.|.|TRBJ1-2
CASSDPREHGYTF
TGTGCCAGCAGTGATCCCAGGGAACATGGCTACACCTTC
>TRBV7-6|TRBD1|.|TRBJ1-3
CASSFGTGGFFSGNTIYF
TGTGCCAGCAGCTTCGGGACAGGGGGCTTTTTCTCTGGAAACACCATATATTTT
>TRBV5-1|TRBD2|.|TRBJ2-7
CASSQREAGSYEQYF
TGCGCCAGCAGTCAACGTGAAGCGGGATCCTACGAGCAGTACTTC
>TRBV6-5|TRBD2|.|TRBJ2-5
CASRRTSTETQYF
TGTGCCAGCAGAAGGACTAGTACAGAGACCCAGTACTTC
>TRBV7-9|TRBD1|few|TRBJ1-2
CASSSLLQGANGYTF
TGTGCCAGCAGCTCCTTGCTACAGGGGGCAAACGGCTACACCTTC
>TRBV18|.|.|TRBJ1-1
CASSQEIGVTEAFF
TGTGCCAGCTCACAGGAGATAGGGGTCACTGAAGCTTTCTTT
>TRBV19|.|.|TRBJ2-2
CASRDQGNTGELFF
TGTGCCAGTAGGGACCAGGGAAACACCGGGGAGCTGTTTTTT
>TRBV9|TRBD2|few|TRBJ2-7
CASSVAPGGDYEQYF
TGTGCCAGCAGCGTAGCCCCGGGGGGGGACTACGAGCAGTACTTC
>TRBV7-2|TRBD1|once|TRBJ2-2
CASSLPGQGRTGELFF
TGTGCCAGCAGCTTGCCGGGACAGGGAAGAACCGGGGAGCTGTTTTTT
>TRBV28|TRBD1|.|TRBJ1-2
CASSSGQGSDGYTF
TGTGCCAGCAGTTCGGGACAGGGCTCGGATGGCTACACCTTC
>TRBV5-1|TRBD1|.|TRBJ2-1
CASSATGGYNEQFF
TGCGCCAGCAGCGCGACAGGGGGGTACAATGAGCAGTTCTTC
>TRBV19|TRBD1|.|TRBJ2-7
CASSIGTGGTYEQYF
TGTGCCAGTAGTATCGGGACAGGGGGAACCTACGAGCAGTACTTC
>TRBV30|.|.|TRBJ1-1
CASKGVLVGTEAFF
TGTGCCTCGAAAGGGGTCCTCGTCGGCACTGAAGCTTTCTTT
>TRBV7-8|.|once|TRBJ1-5
CASSLSGDQPQHF
TGTGCCAGCAGCTTATCAGGGGATCAGCCCCAGCATTTT
>TRBV2|.|.|TRBJ2-3
CASSVERKYTDTQYF
TGTGCCAGCAGTGTTGAGCGAAAATACACAGATACGCAGTATTTT